A single sample is the source of the 23 T cell receptor beta chains below, sequenced in a study of STAT3 mutations in large granular lymphocyte leukemia (dated by TCRdb to about 2019). Broad study findings and their caveats: At least one immunodominant TCRbeta clonotype was identified in every T-LGLL patient, and multiple immunodominant subclonotypes were identified in about half of the T-LGLL patients.

No antigen has been identified for these receptors. Library preparation employed the immunoSEQ multiplex PCR assay. The clones in this table, taken by TCRdb from immuneACCESS, are in-frame only. Not every clone is retained; where verified, under half of the shortfall comes from an unresolved V gene, and the cause of the rest is unknown. This sample is represented by 9,000 to 15,000 clones; around 76% of them were singletons. The top ten constitute roughly 50% of the sample. Sequenced: peripheral blood mononuclear cells. These receptors were obtained from a man aged 60 to 75 with T-cell large granular lymphocyte leukemia. Some clones in this sample may be carry-over from other donors' samples. The age is the age at diagnosis.

This rearrangement joins TRBV5-1 to TRBJ2-5, with a weak D call TRBD1 (5 bases). The CDR3 sequence is 14 residues long. V lost 4 bases, J lost 5 bases, and 15 bases lay in between. Germline-derived CDR1 and CDR2 are SGHRS and YFSETQ. Written as DNA, the CDR3 is TGCGCCAGCAGCCCTCAGGGAATGGGGGAGACCCAGTACTTC. Its protein product is CASSPQGMGETQYF.

CDR3 in amino acids: CASSYNGDSSYEQYF. The CDR3 nucleotides are TGTGCCAGCAGCTACAATGGGGACAGCTCCTACGAGCAGTACTTC. The chain uses TRBV11-2 and TRBJ2-7; 7 bases fit TRBD1. The ends lost 4 bases at V and 0 bases at J; junction bases unmatched: 6. The CDR3 loop spans 15 amino acids. CDR1 is SGHAT and CDR2 is FQNNGV in the germline V gene.

In nucleotides, the CDR3 is TGTGCCAGCAGCTTAAAGGGATTGAATCAGCCCCAGCATTTT. Protein: CASSLKGLNQPQHF. The chain recombines TRBV7-2 with TRBJ1-5, with unresolved D. Trimming took off 2 bases at V and 4 bases at J, with 9 bases between the two ends. The CDR3 length is 14 residues. Germline V gene data show CDR1 as SGHTA and CDR2 as FQGNSA. Drawing the rest from reference TRBV7-2 and TRBJ1-5, the complete variable domain is GAGVSQSPSNKVTEKGKDVELRCDPISGHTALYWYRQSLGQGLEFLIYFQGNSAPDKSGLPSDRFSAERTGGSVSTLTIQRTQQEDSAVYLCASSLKGLNQPQHFGDGTRLSIL.

This sequence joins TRBV5-1 and TRBJ1-2, with a possible D match to TRBD1 (6 bases). Trimming removed 0 bases from V and 4 bases from J, with 10 bases in between. The CDR3 has 14 amino acids. Germline assignment: CDR1 SGHRS and CDR2 YFSETQ. CDR3: CASSLEGGIYGYTF. The CDR3 bases are TGCGCCAGCAGCTTGGAAGGGGGGATCTATGGCTACACCTTC.

This sequence joins TRBV5-6 and TRBJ2-5; no clear D. Germline V gene sequence: CDR1 SGHDT, CDR2 YYEEEE. V was pared by 3 bases and J by 0 bases, with 6 bases between. This CDR3 has 13 amino acids. In nucleotides, the CDR3 is TGTGCCAGCAGCTCTGACCACCAAGAGACCCAGTACTTC. Protein: CASSSDHQETQYF. The complete variable domain, with remaining parts taken from reference TRBV5-6 and TRBJ2-5, reads DAGVTQSPTHLIKTRGQQVTLRCSPKSGHDTVSWYQQALGQGPQFIFQYYEEEERQRGNFPDRFSGHQFPNYSSELNVNALLLGDSALYLCASSSDHQETQYFGPGTRLLVL.

This clone was found a few times. This chain uses TRBV30 with TRBJ2-5; no clear D. This CDR3 spans 12 amino acids. With 1 base removed from V and 4 bases from J, the gap between germline ends came to 7 bases. The germline CDR1 and CDR2 sequences are GTSNPN and SVGIG (reference sequence). CDR3 sequence reads: CAWSALGETQYF. The CDR3 DNA reads TGTGCCTGGAGTGCCCTCGGAGAGACCCAGTACTTC.

CDR3 in DNA: TGTGCCAGCAGTGAAGGACAGGGGGCGCGGGGCTACACCTTC. Its translation is CASSEGQGARGYTF. This chain connects TRBV2 to TRBJ1-2, with TRBD1 matching over 10 bases. The CDR3 covers 14 residues. The V gene's germline CDR1 is SNHLY and CDR2 FYNNEI. V was pared by 1 base and J by 8 bases, with 4 bases of the junction left unmatched.

This clone was observed a handful of times. The chain uses TRBV29-1 and TRBJ2-5, with TRBD1 as a possible D gene (5 bases). The length of the CDR3 is 14 residues. Trimming took off 4 bases at V and 1 base at J, with 13 bases between the two ends. Germline V lookup: CDR1 SQVTM, CDR2 ANQGSEA. The CDR3 sequence is CSVVGVVGQETQYF. DNA for the CDR3: TGCAGCGTTGTAGGGGTCGTGGGCCAAGAGACCCAGTACTTC.

The chain is built from TRBV4-1 and TRBJ2-1; D is possibly TRBD1 (6 bases). The ends were cut back, 5 bases at V and 10 bases at J, with 33 bases in the middle. The CDR3 length is 19 residues. The V gene's germline CDR1 is MGHRA and CDR2 YSYEKL. CDR3 protein: CASSDPGQTGTRGMGEQFF. The CDR3 coding sequence is TGCGCCAGCAGCGACCCTGGCCAAACCGGGACAAGGGGAATGGGGGAGCAGTTCTTC.

This rearrangement joins TRBV5-1 to TRBJ1-1; D uncertain. Germline CDR1 reads SGHRS; CDR2 reads YFSETQ. The CDR3 loop spans 12 amino acids. Trimming removed 8 bases from V and 1 base from J, with 9 bases in between. The CDR3 sequence: CARKRENTEAFF. The CDR3 coding sequence is TGCGCCAGGAAGAGGGAGAACACTGAAGCTTTCTTT. Combining the CDR3 with reference TRBV5-1 and TRBJ1-1 gives the whole variable domain KAGVTQTPRYLIKTRGQQVTLSCSPISGHRSVSWYQQTPGQGLQFLFEYFSETQRNKGNFPGRFSGRQFSNSRSEMNVSTLELGDSALYLCARKRENTEAFFGQGTRLTVV.

The V and J genes are TRBV11-3 and TRBJ2-7; 9 nucleotides line up with TRBD1. The CDR3 covers 14 residues. CDR1 and CDR2 from the germline V gene are SGHNT and YENEEA. J was trimmed by 4 bases and V by 5 bases; bases with no gene match: 6. The CDR3 DNA reads TGTGCCAGCAGCCTGGGACAGGGTCCGTACGAGCAGTACTTC. Its protein is CASSLGQGPYEQYF. The full variable domain, in which reference TRBV11-3 and TRBJ2-7 provide the parts outside the CDR3, is EAGVVQSPRYKIIEKKQPVAFWCNPISGHNTLYWYLQNLGQGPELLIRYENEEAVDDSQLPKDRFSAERLKGVDSTLKIQPAELGDSAVYLCASSLGQGPYEQYFGPGTRLTVT.

In this sample, this clone is large (0.1 to 1%). The chain joins TRBV7-2 to TRBJ1-1, with D unresolved. Germline lookup yields CDR1 SGHTA and CDR2 FQGNSA. The CDR3 has 15 residues. Trimming removed 5 bases at V and 2 bases at J, with 15 bases between. The CDR3 nucleotides are TGTGCCAGCAGCCCCCTACCCCGCCCTAACACTGAAGCTTTCTTT. Translated, it gives CASSPLPRPNTEAFF.

This clone was detected only a few times. V usage is TRBV19 and J usage is TRBJ2-7; perhaps TRBD2 as D (5 bases). The CDR3 runs 11 residues. Germline-derived CDR1 and CDR2 are LNHDA and SQIVND (reference sequence). V was cut by 7 bases and J by 4 bases, with 8 bases left in between. The CDR3 nucleotides read TGTGCCAGTACCGGAGGATACGAGCAGTACTTC. Its translation is CASTGGYEQYF.

The chain carries TRBV19 and TRBJ1-2, with D unresolved. V was clipped by 6 bases and J by 0 bases, with 8 bases between them. CDR1 and CDR2 (germline): LNHDA, SQIVND (reference sequence). The CDR3 length is 13 residues. The CDR3 nucleotides read TGTGCCAGTAGCGCGGAGTCTAACTATGGCTACACCTTC. This gives the protein CASSAESNYGYTF.

CDR3 sequence reads: CATSPDRLPYGYTF. Here the CDR3 DNA reads TGTGCCACCAGTCCGGACAGACTCCCCTATGGCTACACCTTC. V is TRBV15 and J is TRBJ1-2; D is possibly TRBD1 (6 bases). The V end lost 6 bases, the J end lost 4 bases, and 15 bases lay between the germline ends. Germline-derived CDR1 and CDR2 are LNHNV and YYDKDF (reference sequence). This CDR3 is 14 amino acids long.

The chain employs TRBV5-1 and TRBJ2-3; D is unclear. The CDR3 covers 14 residues. The V gene lost 2 bases and the J gene lost 2 bases, with 9 bases spanning the gap. CDR1 is SGHRS and CDR2 is YFSETQ in the germline V gene. The CDR3 DNA follows: TGCGCCAGCAGCTTCGATTCAGCCACAGATACGCAGTATTTT. Its translation is CASSFDSATDTQYF.

This clone is medium-sized in the sample. The chain employs TRBV5-1 and TRBJ1-1; TRBD1 matches 7 bases. CDR3 length: 13 amino acids. The J segment lost 8 bases and the V segment lost 7 bases, leaving 11 bases of the junction unmatched. Germline V gene lookup returns CDR1 SGHRS and CDR2 YFSETQ. The CDR3 coding sequence is TGCGCCAGCCGCGTTGACAGGGACCGCGAAGCTTTCTTT. Residues: CASRVDRDREAFF.

This clone was observed once. The chain joins TRBV7-2 to TRBJ2-7; possibly TRBD1 for D (6 bases). The CDR3 consists of 15 residues. Germline assignment: CDR1 SGHTA and CDR2 FQGNSA. Trimming shortened V by 0 bases and J by 6 bases, and 15 bases separated the two germline ends. This chain's CDR3 is CASSLAITGIIEQYF. CDR3 DNA: TGTGCCAGCAGCTTAGCTATTACAGGGATAATCGAGCAGTACTTC. Full variable domain (outside the CDR3, taken from reference TRBV7-2 and TRBJ2-7): GAGVSQSPSNKVTEKGKDVELRCDPISGHTALYWYRQSLGQGLEFLIYFQGNSAPDKSGLPSDRFSAERTGGSVSTLTIQRTQQEDSAVYLCASSLAITGIIEQYFGPGTRLTVT.

The genes are TRBV18 and TRBJ2-1; TRBD2 agrees at 9 bases. CDR3 length: 16 amino acids. J gave up 15 bases and V 3 bases, and 18 bases lay outside the gene matches. Germline V gives CDR1 KGHSH, CDR2 LQKENI. The DNA for the CDR3 is TGTGCCAGCTCACCCCTAGGTAGCGGGAGCGACGGGTCTTGGTTCTTC. Translation: CASSPLGSGSDGSWFF.

This clone occurred once. This chain's CDR3 is CSTQGGITDTQYF. CDR3 nucleotide sequence: TGCAGCACCCAGGGGGGCATCACAGATACGCAGTATTTT. This chain links TRBV29-1 with TRBJ2-3; maybe TRBD1 (7 bases). Trimming cost V 8 bases and J 2 bases, with 14 bases left between them. Looked up from germline, CDR1 is SQVTM and CDR2 is ANQGSEA. The CDR3 is 13 amino acids.

The chain employs TRBV18 and TRBJ1-2, with D possibly being TRBD1 (5 bases). CDR3 length equals 13 residues. Trimming shortened V by 0 bases and J by 10 bases, and 12 bases separated the two germline ends. Germline values: CDR1 KGHSH, CDR2 LQKENI. CDR3 sequence reads: CASSPPQVVDYTF. The CDR3 region has the DNA TGTGCCAGCTCACCACCACAGGTTGTTGACTACACCTTC.

About this clone: This same CDR3 is encoded by further DNA sequences in the sample. This sequence joins TRBV18 and TRBJ1-4; 8 bases are a match to TRBD1. This CDR3 comprises 14 residues. CDR1 and CDR2 (germline): KGHSH, LQKENI. V gave up 1 base and J gave up 7 bases; unmatched junction bases: 2. The CDR3 sequence: CASSPRTGTEKLFF. In DNA, the CDR3 is TGTGCCAGCTCACCACGGACAGGGACTGAAAAACTGTTTTTT.

This clone came up once. The CDR3 region is CASSEVPGTHYEQYF. CDR3 DNA sequence: TGTGCCAGCAGTGAAGTCCCCGGGACTCACTACGAGCAGTACTTC. J is TRBJ2-7 and V is TRBV6-1, with a weak D call TRBD2 (6 bases). Germline-derived CDR1 and CDR2 are MNHNS and SASEGT. This CDR3 is 15 amino acids long. V was shortened by 1 base and J by 3 bases, with 13 bases between the two germline ends.